This TCR beta chain appears in the sequencing data of a study of T-cell memory formation after mild COVID-19. At the level of the study: Among the donors, TCR clusters were largely specific to each donor. Study observations and caveats: Researchers found some responding clones in pre-infection memory, a sign that cross-reactive memory joined. Clones that contracted clustered mainly in CM and EM if CD4+ and in EMRA if CD8+.

The 5'RACE method, run with constant-segment primers, produced TCR alpha and TCR beta cDNA libraries (carrying sample barcodes and UMIs). In TCRdb, the 5' RACE reads were re-called with MiXCR into one record per CDR3 protein. Here the sample spans a few hundred thousand distinct CDR3 sequences, approximately 15% being singletons. Germline trimming cut 4 bases from V and 4 bases from J; bases unmatched to any gene: 5. In germline, CDR1 is WSHSY, CDR2 SAAADI. CDR3 length: 15 residues. This clonotype has only a few counts. What it recognizes is unknown. What was sequenced was PBMCs or a T cell subset sorted from them (not recorded which). The V gene is TRBV10-2, the J gene TRBJ2-2; 8 bases map to TRBD2. This TCR came from a man aged 18 to 29 who had mild COVID-19 (a few samples of this study predate the infection). Cell type and time point are not known. Written as DNA, the CDR3 is TGCGCCAGCAGTGGAACTAGCGGAAGCACCGGGGAGCTGTTTTTT. Translating it yields CASSGTSGSTGELFF.